This TCR beta chain was observed in a study of T cell repertoires in cytomegalovirus infection. Study-wide context: TCR beta signatures that were public indicated CMV infection and matching HLA type. The study, taken as a whole, reports: Cumulative public TCR beta family frequency identified CMV carriers with the relevant HLA. CMV-specific TCR beta clonotypes restricted by HLA-C were the ones dominating the ex vivo response.

Trimming cost V 9 bases and J 0 bases, with 8 bases left between them. Germline values: CDR1 MNHGY, CDR2 SAAAGT. This CDR3 contains 12 residues. TCRdb independently ran MiXCR on the reads; one entry per CDR3 protein. The sample lists some 180,000 distinct CDR3 sequences; roughly 9.8% were seen once. Details on this clonotype: Antigen unknown.

The chain couples TRBV6-8 to TRBJ1-1; the D is unclear. The TCR comes from a human donor in good health (CMV status not recorded). Some clones in this sample may be carry-over from other donors' samples. Sequenced: PBMCs. The CDR3 is CASKRMNTEAFF. The CDR3 nucleotides are TGTGCCAGTAAAAGGATGAACACTGAAGCTTTCTTT.